Listed below are T cell receptor beta chains from one sample, sequenced in a study of identical twins. TCRdb processed the 5' RACE reads anew with MiXCR; each CDR3 protein has one entry. This sample has hundreds of thousands of distinct CDR3 sequences; around 6% occur once, and the top ten carry under 2%. The specimen sequenced was naive T cells sorted from blood. Receptor source: a man aged 18 to 30 in good health. CDR3s include the opening cysteine and the closing phenylalanine or tryptophan. The D gene is left open where the match is weak. Clone sizes are given selectively: once, few, many, or a class where the clone is expanded.

D gene	clone size	V gene	J gene	CDR3 protein	CDR3 DNA
.	many	TRBV5-1	TRBJ1-2	CASSLGAYGYTF	TGCGCCAGCAGCTTGGGGGCGTATGGCTACACCTTC
TRBD2	many	TRBV6-2/TRBV6-3	TRBJ2-3	CASSYGMPMAGADADTQYF	TGTGCCAGCAGTTACGGGATGCCTATGGCGGGAGCAGATGCAGATACGCAGTATTTT
.	many	TRBV7-9	TRBJ1-2	CASSQSETARVDGYTF	TGTGCCAGCAGCCAATCGGAGACTGCCAGGGTGGATGGCTACACCTTC
.	many	TRBV20-1	TRBJ2-2	CSAGGPLNTGELFF	TGCAGTGCTGGGGGGCCCCTGAACACCGGGGAGCTGTTTTTT
.	.	TRBV10-2	TRBJ1-5	CASMDSNSNQPQHF	TGCGCCAGCATGGACAGCAATAGCAATCAGCCCCAGCATTTT
TRBD2	few	TRBV5-1	TRBJ2-1	CASSLGFLMSGDNEQFF	TGCGCCAGCAGCTTGGGATTCCTTATGAGCGGGGACAATGAGCAGTTCTTC
.	few	TRBV5-1	TRBJ2-3	CASSPDNGSTDTQYF	TGCGCCAGCAGCCCGGATAACGGCTCCACAGATACGCAGTATTTT
.	few	TRBV12-3/TRBV12-4	TRBJ1-1	CASTLEASLNTEAFF	TGTGCCAGCACCCTTGAGGCCAGCTTGAACACTGAAGCTTTCTTT
TRBD2	many	TRBV6-4	TRBJ2-2	CASRAGGGTGELFF	TGTGCCAGCAGGGCGGGAGGCGGCACCGGGGAGCTGTTTTTT
.	many	TRBV24-1	TRBJ2-1	CATSDLSGLGFF	TGTGCCACCAGTGATTTATCTGGGTTGGGGTTCTTC
.	many	TRBV11-2	TRBJ2-4	CASSSRVLAKNIQYF	TGTGCCAGCAGCTCTCGGGTTTTAGCCAAAAACATTCAGTACTTC
TRBD2	few	TRBV10-3	TRBJ2-3	CAIRRLAGMDTQYF	TGTGCCATCAGGAGACTAGCGGGAATGGATACGCAGTATTTT
.	many	TRBV3-1	TRBJ2-2	CASSQDWNTGELFF	TGTGCCAGCAGCCAAGACTGGAACACCGGGGAGCTGTTTTTT
.	many	TRBV27	TRBJ2-3	CASSLFEEADTQYF	TGTGCCAGCAGTTTATTTGAGGAGGCAGATACGCAGTATTTT
.	.	TRBV5-5	TRBJ2-1	CASRTGTSYNEQFF	TGTGCCAGCAGGACAGGTACCTCCTACAATGAGCAGTTCTTC
TRBD2	many	TRBV10-3	TRBJ2-1	CAIRRASGEQFF	TGTGCCATCCGAAGGGCTAGCGGCGAGCAGTTCTTC
TRBD2	.	TRBV20-1	TRBJ2-1	CSAQSGDNEQFF	TGCAGTGCTCAGAGCGGGGACAATGAGCAGTTCTTC
.	few	TRBV15	TRBJ1-2	CATSPRPGVGDYGYTF	TGTGCCACCAGCCCCCGCCCGGGGGTAGGAGATTATGGCTACACCTTC
TRBD1	few	TRBV9	TRBJ2-7	CASSVRDRTSYEQYF	TGTGCCAGCAGCGTCCGGGACAGGACCTCCTACGAGCAGTACTTC
.	many	TRBV7-8	TRBJ1-5	CASSFRAGEPQHF	TGTGCCAGCAGCTTCCGGGCGGGTGAGCCCCAGCATTTT
TRBD1	few	TRBV5-1	TRBJ2-5	CASTESPGQGTQYF	TGCGCCAGCACCGAATCTCCGGGACAGGGGACCCAGTACTTC
.	few	TRBV15	TRBJ1-1	CATSRLLRKDAEAFF	TGTGCCACCAGCAGACTTCTCCGGAAGGACGCTGAAGCTTTCTTT
TRBD1	many	TRBV27	TRBJ1-1	CASSWGQETTEAFF	TGTGCCAGCAGTTGGGGACAGGAGACCACTGAAGCTTTCTTT
TRBD2	many	TRBV20-1	TRBJ2-1	CSARDLSGGYNEQFF	TGCAGTGCTAGAGATCTTAGCGGGGGGTACAATGAGCAGTTCTTC
.	many	TRBV24-1	TRBJ1-5	CATSLFSNQPQHF	TGTGCCACCAGTCTCTTTTCTAATCAGCCCCAGCATTTT
.	many	TRBV5-1	TRBJ1-1	CASSLDEGAEAFF	TGCGCCAGCAGCTTGGACGAGGGAGCTGAAGCTTTCTTT
.	many	TRBV6-5	TRBJ2-2	CASSYRQSTGELFF	TGTGCCAGCAGTTACAGACAGAGCACCGGGGAGCTGTTTTTT
.	many	TRBV7-8	TRBJ2-5	CASSRGGTQETQYF	TGTGCCAGCAGCCGAGGGGGGACACAAGAGACCCAGTACTTC
TRBD2	few	TRBV11-2	TRBJ2-7	CASSLDRTSFYEQYF	TGTGCCAGCAGCTTAGATAGGACTAGCTTCTACGAGCAGTACTTC
.	few	TRBV7-8	TRBJ1-5	CASSLSRGVQPQHF	TGTGCCAGCAGCTTAAGCCGGGGGGTTCAGCCCCAGCATTTT
.	few	TRBV6-2/TRBV6-3	TRBJ2-7	CASRYRVKGVYEQYF	TGTGCCAGCAGATACCGGGTCAAAGGAGTCTACGAGCAGTACTTC
.	many	TRBV7-9	TRBJ1-2	CASTDPNYGYTF	TGTGCCAGCACGGACCCTAACTATGGCTACACCTTC
.	.	TRBV5-6	TRBJ2-3	CASSPEGLGPRGDTQYF	TGTGCCAGCAGCCCCGAGGGGTTGGGGCCCAGGGGAGATACGCAGTATTTT
.	few	TRBV7-9	TRBJ2-1	CASSLAGDFANEQFF	TGTGCCAGCAGCTTAGCGGGCGACTTCGCCAATGAGCAGTTCTTC
.	many	TRBV9	TRBJ2-1	CASGPREQFF	TGTGCCAGCGGCCCTCGTGAGCAGTTCTTC
TRBD1	few	TRBV27	TRBJ2-2	CASLGQAYTGELFF	TGTGCCAGCCTTGGACAGGCGTACACCGGGGAGCTGTTTTTT
.	many	TRBV5-6	TRBJ2-1	CASSLSSLGYEQFF	TGTGCCAGCAGCTTATCGTCACTGGGCTATGAGCAGTTCTTC
TRBD2	many	TRBV12-3/TRBV12-4	TRBJ2-2	CASSPSGGLTGELFF	TGTGCCAGCAGTCCTAGCGGGGGCCTCACCGGGGAGCTGTTTTTT
TRBD2	.	TRBV5-1	TRBJ2-5	CASSLDWGTSGTRAETQYF	TGCGCCAGCAGCTTGGATTGGGGGACTAGCGGGACCCGAGCGGAGACCCAGTACTTC
.	few	TRBV5-6	TRBJ2-7	CASSLLISYEQYF	TGTGCCAGCAGCTTGTTGATCTCCTACGAGCAGTACTTC
.	many	TRBV27	TRBJ2-1	CASSLSDRSGNEQFF	TGTGCCAGCAGTTTATCTGACAGGTCCGGCAATGAGCAGTTCTTC
TRBD2	few	TRBV20-1	TRBJ2-5	CSASYPHSGRVRETQYF	TGCAGTGCTAGCTACCCTCATAGCGGGAGGGTCCGAGAGACCCAGTACTTC
.	.	TRBV11-1	TRBJ2-1	CASSPRERTNEQFF	TGTGCCAGCAGCCCCCGGGAGCGAACAAATGAGCAGTTCTTC
TRBD2	many	TRBV12-3/TRBV12-4	TRBJ2-2	CASSWGTSGSWVTGELFF	TGTGCCAGCAGTTGGGGGACTAGCGGGAGTTGGGTCACCGGGGAGCTGTTTTTT
TRBD1	many	TRBV12-3/TRBV12-4	TRBJ1-5	CASSSGGYSNQPQHF	TGTGCCAGCAGTTCAGGGGGATATAGCAATCAGCCCCAGCATTTT